One and the same sample provided the 7 T cell receptor beta chains below, sequenced in a study of T cell changes during pregnancy in multiple sclerosis. Clones were sequenced by immunoSEQ multiplex PCR, and TCRdb holds only the in-frame ones, with some missing. The top ten clones hold 0.9% to 1% of a sample with about 48,000 clones, approximately 92% of them seen once. Material: CD4+ T cells from peripheral blood mononuclear cells, obtained in the second trimester of pregnancy. These receptor sequences come from a female donor in good health, enrolled as a control in a pregnancy study.

The chain links TRBV9 to TRBJ2-5, with 7 bases that match TRBD1. CDR1 SGDLS and CDR2 YYNGEE come from the germline V gene. The V segment lost 0 bases and the J segment 2 bases; nucleotides outside the gene matches: 7. The CDR3 is 16 amino acids. Here the CDR3 DNA reads TGTGCCAGCAGCGTAGGACCCGGGACAGCTCAAGAGACCCAGTACTTC. Protein product: CASSVGPGTAQETQYF.

This clone was observed once. The chain uses TRBV7-9 and TRBJ2-7; 11 positions agree with TRBD2. After removal of 5 bases from V and 3 bases from J, the junction contained 9 bases not matched to a gene. This CDR3 region has 16 residues. The germline V gene encodes CDR1 SEHNR and CDR2 FQNEAQ (reference sequence). The CDR3 region is CASSPDGTSGNYEQYF. The CDR3 bases are TGTGCCAGCAGCCCAGATGGGACTAGCGGTAACTACGAGCAGTACTTC.

The chain couples TRBV11-2 to TRBJ2-3; perhaps TRBD1 as D (5 bases). The CDR3 length is 15 residues. V gave up 1 base and J gave up 6 bases, with 14 bases separating them. Germline assignment: CDR1 SGHAT and CDR2 FQNNGV. In DNA form, the CDR3 reads TGTGCCAGCAGCTTAGGGACAAGGTCTTGGGATACGCAGTATTTT. It translates to CASSLGTRSWDTQYF.

The chain combines TRBV19 with TRBJ1-1; 9 nucleotides agree with TRBD1. V dropped 4 bases and J dropped 0; count of bases not matched to a gene: 6. This CDR3 region has 16 residues. Germline CDR1 LNHDA, CDR2 SQIVND (reference sequence). The CDR3 DNA reads TGTGCCAGTAGTAGGGGACAGGGCCCTATGAACACTGAAGCTTTCTTT. Encoded protein: CASSRGQGPMNTEAFF.

To note about this clone: One junction end disagrees with the germline gene, perhaps due to a read error. The genes are TRBV7-7 and TRBJ2-1, with D hard to call. The CDR3 sequence is 16 residues long. Looked up from germline, CDR1 is SSHAT and CDR2 is FNYEAQ (reference sequence). CDR3 in amino acids: CASSPFPTQPYNEQFF. Here the CDR3 DNA reads TGTGCTAGCAGTCCCTTTCCTACACAGCCCTACAATGAGCAGTTCTTC. The full variable domain, with the rest looked up from reference TRBV7-7 and TRBJ2-1, is GAGVSQSPRYKVTKRGQDVTLRCDPISSHATLYWYQQALGQGPEFLTYFNYEAQPDKSGLPSDRFSAERPEGSISTLTIQRTEQRDSAMYRCASSPFPTQPYNEQFFGPGTRLTVL.

This chain links TRBV5-6 with TRBJ2-1, with D perhaps TRBD1 (6 bases). Germline CDR1 and CDR2: SGHDT and YYEEEE. The V gene lost 0 bases and the J gene lost 4 bases, with 14 bases spanning the gap. The CDR3 loop spans 16 amino acids. The CDR3 DNA reads TGTGCCAGCAGCTTGGTTCAGGGGCAGGGTTACAATGAGCAGTTCTTC. Residues: CASSLVQGQGYNEQFF.

The chain links TRBV9 to TRBJ1-2; possible D gene TRBD1, 5 bases. Germline CDR1 reads SGDLS; CDR2 reads YYNGEE. V was pared by 3 bases and J by 8 bases, with 17 bases between. This CDR3 has 14 residues. This chain's CDR3 is CASSAQAGARGYTF. CDR3 nucleotides: TGTGCCAGCAGCGCCCAGGCTGGGGCAAGGGGCTACACCTTC. Looking up the rest from reference TRBV9 and TRBJ1-2 gives the full variable domain: DSGVTQTPKHLITATGQRVTLRCSPRSGDLSVYWYQQSLDQGLQFLIQYYNGEERAKGNILERFSAQQFPDLHSELNLSSLELGDSALYFCASSAQAGARGYTFGSGTRLTVV.